This T cell receptor beta chain was found in a study of Graves' ophthalmopathy and Graves' hyperthyroidism. Study-wide points: Most expanded clonotypes in thyroid above 0.001 frequency also showed up in blood.

In donors with ophthalmopathy, activity was moderate-to-severe, with CAS ≥3, NOSPECS ≥4 and duration under 3 months. Lactation, pregnancy, uncontrolled infections and other autoimmune diseases were all grounds for excluding patients. Clinical symptoms and serum thyroxine were used for diagnosis; TRAb, thyroid ultrasound and orbital computed tomography were also relied on. The authors amplified TCR beta CDR3 regions, and they did so from RNA transcripts for repertoire sequencing. First-round RT-PCR with HTBI primers preceded a second-round multiplex PCR. TCRdb reprocessed the multiplex PCR reads via MiXCR and lists one record per CDR3 protein. The sample yields fewer than 400,000 distinct CDR3 sequences, 15% to 20% seen once. The germline V gene encodes CDR1 MDHEN and CDR2 SYDVKM. The CDR3 consists of 17 residues. Trimming stripped 2 bases from V and 2 bases from J, with 13 bases between. This clonotype was seen at least ten times. Its antigen is unidentified.

This sequence originates from a young woman with Graves' ophthalmopathy. The chain has TRBV28 and TRBJ2-6; weak D call: TRBD2 (5 bases). The sequenced sample was peripheral blood. CDR3 residues: CASSLPGWQAGANVLTF. In nucleotides, the CDR3 is TGTGCCAGCAGTTTACCGGGGTGGCAGGCTGGGGCCAACGTCCTGACTTTC.